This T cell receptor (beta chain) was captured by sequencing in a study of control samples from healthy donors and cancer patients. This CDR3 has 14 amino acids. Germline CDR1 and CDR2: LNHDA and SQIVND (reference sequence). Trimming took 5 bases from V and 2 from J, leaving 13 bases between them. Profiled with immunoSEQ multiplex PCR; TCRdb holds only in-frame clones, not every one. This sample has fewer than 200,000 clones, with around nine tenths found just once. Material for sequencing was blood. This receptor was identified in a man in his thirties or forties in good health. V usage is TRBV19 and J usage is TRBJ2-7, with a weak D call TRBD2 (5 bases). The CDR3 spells CASSLREGPYEQYF. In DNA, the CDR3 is TGTGCCAGTAGTCTGAGGGAAGGACCCTACGAGCAGTACTTC. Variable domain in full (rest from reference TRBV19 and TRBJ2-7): DGGITQSPKYLFRKEGQNVTLSCEQNLNHDAMYWYRQDPGQGLRLIYYSQIVNDFQKGDIAEGYSVSREKKESFPLTVTSAQKNPTAFYLCASSLREGPYEQYFGPGTRLTVT.